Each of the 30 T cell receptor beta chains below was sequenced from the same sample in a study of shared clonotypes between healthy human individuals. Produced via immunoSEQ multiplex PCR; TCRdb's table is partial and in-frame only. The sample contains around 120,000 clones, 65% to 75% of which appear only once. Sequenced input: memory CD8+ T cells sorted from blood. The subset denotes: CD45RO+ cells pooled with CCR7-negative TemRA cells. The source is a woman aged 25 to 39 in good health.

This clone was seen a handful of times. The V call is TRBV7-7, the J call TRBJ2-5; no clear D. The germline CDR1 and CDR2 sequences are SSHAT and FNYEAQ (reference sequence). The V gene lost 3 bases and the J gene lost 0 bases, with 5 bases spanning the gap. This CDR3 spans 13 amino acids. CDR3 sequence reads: CASSLGYQETQYF. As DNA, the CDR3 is TGTGCCAGCAGCTTGGGGTACCAAGAGACCCAGTACTTC.

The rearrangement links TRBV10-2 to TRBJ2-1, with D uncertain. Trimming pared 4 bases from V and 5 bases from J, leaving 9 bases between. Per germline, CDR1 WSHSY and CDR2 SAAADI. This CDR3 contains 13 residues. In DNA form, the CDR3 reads TGCGCCAGCAGTGTCGGCGTGGACAATGAGCAGTTCTTC. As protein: CASSVGVDNEQFF.

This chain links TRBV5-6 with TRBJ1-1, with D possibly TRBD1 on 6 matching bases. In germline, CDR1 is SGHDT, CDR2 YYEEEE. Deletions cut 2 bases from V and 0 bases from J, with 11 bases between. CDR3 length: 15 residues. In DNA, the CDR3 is TGTGCCAGCAGCTTCAACAGGGAAATGAACACTGAAGCTTTCTTT. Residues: CASSFNREMNTEAFF.

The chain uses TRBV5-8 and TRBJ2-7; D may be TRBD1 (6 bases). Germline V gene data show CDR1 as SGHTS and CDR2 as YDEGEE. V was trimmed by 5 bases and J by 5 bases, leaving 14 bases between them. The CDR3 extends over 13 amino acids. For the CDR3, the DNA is TGTGCCAGCAGAGGGAAGGGGGTCCACGAGCAGTACTTC. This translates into CASRGKGVHEQYF.

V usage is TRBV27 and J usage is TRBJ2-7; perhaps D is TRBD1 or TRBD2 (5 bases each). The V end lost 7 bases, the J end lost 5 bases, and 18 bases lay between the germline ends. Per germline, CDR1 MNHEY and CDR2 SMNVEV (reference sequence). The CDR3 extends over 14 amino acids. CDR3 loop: CASKPGLGTNEQYF. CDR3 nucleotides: TGTGCCAGCAAACCTGGGCTAGGGACCAACGAGCAGTACTTC.

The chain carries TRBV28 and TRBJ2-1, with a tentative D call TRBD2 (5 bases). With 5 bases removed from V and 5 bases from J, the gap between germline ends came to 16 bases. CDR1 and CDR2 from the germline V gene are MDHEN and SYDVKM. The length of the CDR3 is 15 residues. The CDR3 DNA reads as TGTGCCAGCAGTCGACACGGCGGGTCCGACAATGAGCAGTTCTTC. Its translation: CASSRHGGSDNEQFF.

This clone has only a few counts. CDR3 coding DNA: TGTGCCAGCAGCCAGACTCCCCGGGACGGCTACACCTTC. It specifies CASSQTPRDGYTF. This chain uses TRBV28 with TRBJ1-2; maybe TRBD1 (5 bases). The ends were cut back, 6 bases at V and 8 bases at J, with 16 bases in the middle. The CDR3 consists of 13 residues. The germline CDR1 and CDR2 sequences are MDHEN and SYDVKM.

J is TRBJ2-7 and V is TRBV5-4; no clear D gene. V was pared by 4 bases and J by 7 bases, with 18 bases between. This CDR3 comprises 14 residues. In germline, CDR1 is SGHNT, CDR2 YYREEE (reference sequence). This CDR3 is CASSQDAPTLEQYF. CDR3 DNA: TGTGCCAGCAGCCAAGATGCCCCGACTTTGGAGCAGTACTTC.

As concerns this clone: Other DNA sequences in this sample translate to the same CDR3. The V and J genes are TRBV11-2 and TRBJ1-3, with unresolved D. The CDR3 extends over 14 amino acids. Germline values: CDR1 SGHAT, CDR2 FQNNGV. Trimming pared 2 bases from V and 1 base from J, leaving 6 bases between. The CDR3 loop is CASSLSGSGNTIYF. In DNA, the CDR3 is TGTGCCAGCAGCTTATCCGGGTCTGGAAACACCATATATTTT.

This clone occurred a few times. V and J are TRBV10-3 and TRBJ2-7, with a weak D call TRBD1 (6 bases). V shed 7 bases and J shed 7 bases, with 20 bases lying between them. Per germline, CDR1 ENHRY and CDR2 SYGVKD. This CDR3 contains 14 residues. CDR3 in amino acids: CAINPTGIGREQYF. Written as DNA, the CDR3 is TGTGCCATCAACCCGACAGGAATTGGGCGAGAGCAGTACTTC.

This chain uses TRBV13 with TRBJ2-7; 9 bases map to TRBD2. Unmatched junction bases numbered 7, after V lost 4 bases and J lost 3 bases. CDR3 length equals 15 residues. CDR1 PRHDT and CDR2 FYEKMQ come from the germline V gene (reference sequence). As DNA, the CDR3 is TGTGCCAGCAGCTCCGAGGGACTAGCAGGCTACGAGCAGTACTTC. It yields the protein CASSSEGLAGYEQYF.

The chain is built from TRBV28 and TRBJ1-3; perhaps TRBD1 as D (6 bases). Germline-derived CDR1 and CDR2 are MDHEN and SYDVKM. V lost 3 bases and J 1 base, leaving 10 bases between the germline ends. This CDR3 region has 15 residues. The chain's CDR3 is CASSFLQGSGNTIYF. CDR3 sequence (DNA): TGTGCCAGCAGTTTCCTACAGGGTTCTGGAAACACCATATATTTT.

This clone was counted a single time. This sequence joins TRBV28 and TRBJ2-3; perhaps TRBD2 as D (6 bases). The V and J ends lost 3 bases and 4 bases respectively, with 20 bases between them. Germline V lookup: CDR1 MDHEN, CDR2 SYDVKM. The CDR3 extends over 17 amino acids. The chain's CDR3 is CASSFARRVRDSDTQYF. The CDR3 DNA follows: TGTGCCAGCAGTTTTGCGAGGAGGGTTCGAGATTCAGATACGCAGTATTTT.

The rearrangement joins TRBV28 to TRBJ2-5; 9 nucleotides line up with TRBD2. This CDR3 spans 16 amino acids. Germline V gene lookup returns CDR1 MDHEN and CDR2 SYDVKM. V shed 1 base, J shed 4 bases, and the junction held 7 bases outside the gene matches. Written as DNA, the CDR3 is TGTGCCAGCAGTTTATTCTGGCGGGAGGGAATAGAGACCCAGTACTTC. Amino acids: CASSLFWREGIETQYF. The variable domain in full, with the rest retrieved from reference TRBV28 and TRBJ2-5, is DVKVTQSSRYLVKRTGEKVFLECVQDMDHENMFWYRQDPGLGLRLIYFSYDVKMKEKGDIPEGYSVSREKKERFSLILESASTNQTSMYLCASSLFWREGIETQYFGPGTRLLVL.

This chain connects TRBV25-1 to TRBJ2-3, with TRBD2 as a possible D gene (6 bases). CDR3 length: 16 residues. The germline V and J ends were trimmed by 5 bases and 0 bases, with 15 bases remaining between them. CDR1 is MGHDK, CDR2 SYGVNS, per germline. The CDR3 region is CASSQTRNPSTDTQYF. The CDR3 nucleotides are TGTGCCAGCAGTCAGACTAGAAATCCTAGCACAGATACGCAGTATTTT.

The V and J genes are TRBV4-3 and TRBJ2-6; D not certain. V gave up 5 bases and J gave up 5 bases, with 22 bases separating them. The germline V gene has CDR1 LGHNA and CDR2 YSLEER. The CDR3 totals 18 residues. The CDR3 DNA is TGCGCCAGCAGCACAGTGAAGACGTCACAAAGTCGGGCCAACGTCCTGACTTTC. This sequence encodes CASSTVKTSQSRANVLTF.

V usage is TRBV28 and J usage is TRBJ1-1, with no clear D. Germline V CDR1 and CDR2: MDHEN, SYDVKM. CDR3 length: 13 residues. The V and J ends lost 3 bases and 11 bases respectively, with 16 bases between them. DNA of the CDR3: TGTGCCAGCAGTTTTCACTGGGCCCACGGGGCTTTCTTT. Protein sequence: CASSFHWAHGAFF.

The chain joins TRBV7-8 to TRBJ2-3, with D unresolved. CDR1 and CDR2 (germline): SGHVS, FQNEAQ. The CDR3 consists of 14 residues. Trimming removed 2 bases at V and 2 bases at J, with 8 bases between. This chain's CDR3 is CASSLWTVTDTQYF. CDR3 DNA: TGTGCCAGCAGCTTATGGACGGTCACAGATACGCAGTATTTT.

CDR3 loop: CASSYLAGGSYEQYF. CDR3 bases: TGCGCCAGCAGCTACCTAGCGGGAGGGTCCTACGAGCAGTACTTC. The rearrangement joins TRBV5-1 to TRBJ2-7; 12 nucleotides align to TRBD2. Germline CDR1 reads SGHRS; CDR2 reads YFSETQ. V shed 3 bases, J shed 1 base, and the junction held 2 bases outside the gene matches. There are 15 residues in the CDR3.

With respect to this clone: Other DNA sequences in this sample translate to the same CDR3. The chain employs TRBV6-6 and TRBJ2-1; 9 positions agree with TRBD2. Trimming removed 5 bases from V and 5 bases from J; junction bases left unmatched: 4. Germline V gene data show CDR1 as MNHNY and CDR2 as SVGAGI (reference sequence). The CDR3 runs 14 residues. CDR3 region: CASSKREADNEQFF. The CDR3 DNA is TGTGCCAGCAGTAAGCGGGAGGCCGACAATGAGCAGTTCTTC.

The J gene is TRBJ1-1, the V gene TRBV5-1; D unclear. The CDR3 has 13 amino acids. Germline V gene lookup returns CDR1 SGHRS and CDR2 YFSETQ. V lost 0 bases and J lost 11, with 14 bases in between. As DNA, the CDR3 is TGCGCCAGCAGCTTGGGGCGGACTTCTATTGCTTTCTTT. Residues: CASSLGRTSIAFF.

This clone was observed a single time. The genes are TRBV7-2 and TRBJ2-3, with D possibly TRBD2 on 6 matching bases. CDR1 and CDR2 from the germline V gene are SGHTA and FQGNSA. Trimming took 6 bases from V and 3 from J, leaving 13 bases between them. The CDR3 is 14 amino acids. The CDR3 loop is CASRPEGGTDTQYF. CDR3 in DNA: TGTGCCAGCAGACCGGAGGGCGGTACAGATACGCAGTATTTT.

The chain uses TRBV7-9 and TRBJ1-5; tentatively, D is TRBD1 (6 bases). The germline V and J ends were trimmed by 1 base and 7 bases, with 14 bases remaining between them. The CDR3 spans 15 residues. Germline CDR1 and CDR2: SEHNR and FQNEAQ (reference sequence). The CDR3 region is CASSLGQGRNQPQHF. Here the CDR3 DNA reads TGTGCCAGCAGCTTAGGGCAGGGGCGAAACCAGCCCCAGCATTTT.

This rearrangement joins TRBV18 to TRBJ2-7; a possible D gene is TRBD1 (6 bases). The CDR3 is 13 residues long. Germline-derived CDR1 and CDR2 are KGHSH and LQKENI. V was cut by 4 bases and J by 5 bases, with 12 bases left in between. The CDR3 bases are TGTGCCAGCTCACAACAGGGTCTTCACGAGCAGTACTTC. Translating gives CASSQQGLHEQYF. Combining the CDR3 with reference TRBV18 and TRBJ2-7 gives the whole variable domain NAGVMQNPRHLVRRRGQEARLRCSPMKGHSHVYWYRQLPEEGLKFMVYLQKENIIDESGMPKERFSAEFPKEGPSILRIQQVVRGDSAAYFCASSQQGLHEQYFGPGTRLTVT.

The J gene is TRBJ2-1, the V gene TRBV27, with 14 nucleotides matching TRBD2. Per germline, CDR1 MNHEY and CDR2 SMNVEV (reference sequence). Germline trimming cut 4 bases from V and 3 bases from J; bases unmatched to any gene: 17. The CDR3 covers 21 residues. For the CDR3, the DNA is TGTGCCAGCAGTTCCGGACTAGCGGGAGGAATTTTTGTTTGGGGCTACAATGAGCAGTTCTTC. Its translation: CASSSGLAGGIFVWGYNEQFF.

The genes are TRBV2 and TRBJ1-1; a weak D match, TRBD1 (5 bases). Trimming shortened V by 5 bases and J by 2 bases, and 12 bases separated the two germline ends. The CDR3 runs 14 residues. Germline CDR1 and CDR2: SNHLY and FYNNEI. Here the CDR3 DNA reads TGTGCCAGCAGTCTAGGGACGACTAACACTGAAGCTTTCTTT. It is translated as CASSLGTTNTEAFF.

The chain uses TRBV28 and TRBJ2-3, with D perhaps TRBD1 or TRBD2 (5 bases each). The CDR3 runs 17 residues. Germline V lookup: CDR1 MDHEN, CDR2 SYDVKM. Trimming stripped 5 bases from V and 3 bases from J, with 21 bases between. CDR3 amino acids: CASSAILGRAVTDTQYF. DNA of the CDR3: TGTGCCAGCAGTGCGATCTTGGGGCGGGCTGTGACAGATACGCAGTATTTT.

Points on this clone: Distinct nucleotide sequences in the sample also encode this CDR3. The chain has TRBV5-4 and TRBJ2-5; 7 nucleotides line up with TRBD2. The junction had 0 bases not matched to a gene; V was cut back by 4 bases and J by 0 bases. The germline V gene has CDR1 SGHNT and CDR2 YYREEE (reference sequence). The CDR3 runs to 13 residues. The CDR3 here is CASSREDQETQYF. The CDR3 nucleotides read TGTGCCAGCAGCCGGGAGGACCAAGAGACCCAGTACTTC. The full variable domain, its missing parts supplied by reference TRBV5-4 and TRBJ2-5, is ETGVTQSPTHLIKTRGQQVTLRCSSQSGHNTVSWYQQALGQGPQFIFQYYREEENGRGNFPPRFSGLQFPNYSSELNVNALELDDSALYLCASSREDQETQYFGPGTRLLVL.

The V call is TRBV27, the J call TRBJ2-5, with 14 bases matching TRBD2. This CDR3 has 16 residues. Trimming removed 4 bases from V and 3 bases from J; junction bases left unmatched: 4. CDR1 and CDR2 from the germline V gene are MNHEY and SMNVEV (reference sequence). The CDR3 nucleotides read TGTGCCAGCAGTTCAAGACTAGCGGGAGGGAAAGAGACCCAGTACTTC. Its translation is CASSSRLAGGKETQYF.

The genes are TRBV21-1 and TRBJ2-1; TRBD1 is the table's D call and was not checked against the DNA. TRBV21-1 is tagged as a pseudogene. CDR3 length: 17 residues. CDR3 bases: TGTGCCAGCGCCCCCGGGCCTAGGGGCAGTTGGTCATCTGAGCAGTTCTTC. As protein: CASAPGPRGSWSSEQFF.